This T cell receptor beta chain was sequenced for a study of T cells in Graves' hyperthyroidism and ophthalmopathy. What was amplified from RNA transcripts were TCR beta CDR3 regions. A first-round RT-PCR of the TCR CDR3 used the HTBI primer set. TCRdb analysed the multiplex PCR reads with MiXCR anew, one entry per CDR3 protein. The repertoire consists of around 520,000 distinct CDR3 sequences, with less than 25% occurring once and the leading ten covering around 10%. V lost 3 bases to trimming and J lost 7 bases; unmatched junction nucleotides: 9. Per the germline V gene, CDR1 is MNHNS and CDR2 is SASEGT. The CDR3 is made up of 15 amino acids. Patients showing uncontrolled infection, other autoimmune disease, pregnancy or lactation were ineligible. This clonotype appeared a few times.

This receptor was identified in a woman aged 25 to 39 with Graves' ophthalmopathy. The sequenced material came from blood. The chain combines TRBV6-1 with TRBJ2-7; TRBD1 agrees at 10 bases. Written as DNA, the CDR3 is TGTGCCAGCAGTGATCCGGGACAGGGGATGGAGGAGCAGTACTTC. Its translation is CASSDPGQGMEEQYF.